Listed below are T cell receptor beta chains from one sample, sequenced in a study of human T cells and chemical hapten exposure. TCRdb reprocessed the RACE reads with MiXCR, giving one entry per CDR3 protein. The table shows about 190,000 distinct CDR3 sequences, with 24% occurring only once. The input for sequencing was whole blood, taken in connection with sensitization to the hapten diphenylcyclopropenone (DPC). These receptors originate from a middle-aged woman with alopecia areata. Some clones in this sample may be carry-over from other donors' samples. Both conserved end residues are part of each CDR3. Each record gives: V gene, J gene, clone size, D gene, CDR3 protein, CDR3 DNA. The D gene is left open where the match is weak. Size is omitted from some rows. Given values are once, few, many or a class for expanded clones.

V: TRBV6-2/TRBV6-3
J: TRBJ1-2
size: few
D: .
CDR3: CASIDRLRWTF
DNA: TGTGCCAGCATCGACAGGCTTCGCTGGACCTTC

V: TRBV7-2
J: TRBJ1-4
size: many
D: .
CDR3: CASSSRAGEKLFF
DNA: TGTGCCAGCAGCTCGAGAGCTGGTGAAAAACTGTTTTTT

V: TRBV7-8
J: TRBJ2-3
size: .
D: .
CDR3: CASSLAQATDTQYF
DNA: TGTGCCAGCAGCTTAGCACAGGCCACAGATACGCAGTATTTT

V: TRBV12-5
J: TRBJ1-1
size: .
D: .
CDR3: CASGLVPNRQVRNTEAFF
DNA: TGTGCTAGTGGTTTGGTCCCTAATCGACAGGTCAGGAACACTGAAGCTTTCTTT

V: TRBV7-9
J: TRBJ1-1
size: .
D: .
CDR3: CASSRGGIEAFF
DNA: TGTGCCAGCAGCCGGGGGGGGATTGAAGCTTTCTTT

V: TRBV7-8
J: TRBJ2-1
size: many
D: TRBD2
CDR3: CASSRHSGRALGEQFF
DNA: TGTGCCAGCAGCCGCCATAGCGGGAGGGCCCTCGGTGAGCAGTTCTTC

V: TRBV5-6
J: TRBJ2-6
size: .
D: TRBD1
CDR3: CASRTTTGGSGANVLTF
DNA: TGTGCCAGCAGGACCACGACAGGGGGCTCTGGGGCCAACGTCCTGACTTTC

V: TRBV6-1
J: TRBJ1-5
size: few
D: .
CDR3: CASRDQNYSNQPQHF
DNA: TGTGCCAGCAGAGATCAGAATTATAGCAATCAGCCCCAGCATTTT

V: TRBV4-1
J: TRBJ2-1
size: few
D: .
CDR3: CASSLLPGQGLNEQFF
DNA: TGCGCCAGCAGCCTACTCCCAGGGCAGGGTTTGAATGAGCAGTTCTTC

V: TRBV11-1
J: TRBJ2-7
size: few
D: .
CDR3: CASSSLASGAIHEQYF
DNA: TGTGCCAGCAGCTCCCTCGCGTCAGGGGCGATCCACGAGCAGTACTTC

V: TRBV6-6
J: TRBJ2-3
size: many
D: .
CDR3: CASNGAGTDTQYF
DNA: TGTGCCAGCAACGGAGCGGGCACAGATACGCAGTATTTT

V: TRBV4-1
J: TRBJ2-1
size: many
D: TRBD2
CDR3: CASSQPGLADNEQFF
DNA: TGCGCCAGCAGCCAGCCGGGACTAGCGGACAATGAGCAGTTCTTC

V: TRBV20-1
J: TRBJ2-1
size: .
D: TRBD2
CDR3: CSASSGRARNEQFF
DNA: TGCAGTGCTAGTAGCGGGAGGGCCCGCAATGAGCAGTTCTTC

V: TRBV10-3
J: TRBJ2-1
size: .
D: .
CDR3: CAISEFGDEQFF
DNA: TGTGCCATCAGTGAGTTTGGGGATGAGCAGTTCTTC

V: TRBV12-3/TRBV12-4
J: TRBJ1-1
size: once
D: .
CDR3: CASLDRGFLNTEAFF
DNA: TGTGCCAGCCTCGATCGGGGTTTCCTGAACACTGAAGCTTTCTTT

V: TRBV28
J: TRBJ2-3
size: few
D: .
CDR3: CASSFLNQATDTQYF
DNA: TGTGCCAGCAGTTTCCTCAACCAAGCAACAGATACGCAGTATTTT

V: TRBV4-1
J: TRBJ1-2
size: .
D: TRBD1
CDR3: CASSQEARGRSGYTF
DNA: TGCGCCAGCAGCCAAGAGGCCAGGGGGCGCAGTGGCTACACCTTC

V: TRBV4-3
J: TRBJ2-1
size: few
D: TRBD2
CDR3: CASSSLVAGGVDEQFF
DNA: TGCGCCAGCAGCTCCTTAGTAGCGGGAGGAGTCGATGAGCAGTTCTTC

V: TRBV20-1
J: TRBJ2-3
size: .
D: TRBD2
CDR3: CSARDPREGGHTQYF
DNA: TGCAGTGCTAGAGATCCGAGGGAGGGCGGTCATACGCAGTATTTT

V: TRBV15
J: TRBJ1-3
size: .
D: .
CDR3: CATSRDRASGNTIYF
DNA: TGTGCCACCAGCAGAGACAGGGCATCTGGAAACACCATATATTTT

V: TRBV6-2/TRBV6-3
J: TRBJ2-3
size: few
D: .
CDR3: CASSYSRRESTDTQYF
DNA: TGTGCCAGCAGTTACTCTAGGAGGGAGAGCACAGATACGCAGTATTTT

V: TRBV24-1
J: TRBJ2-5
size: few
D: TRBD1
CDR3: CAVSGTESETQYF
DNA: TGTGCCGTCTCCGGGACAGAGTCAGAGACCCAGTACTTC

V: TRBV20-1
J: TRBJ2-5
size: many
D: .
CDR3: CSAPTPGRETQYF
DNA: TGCAGTGCTCCGACCCCGGGGCGAGAGACCCAGTACTTC

V: TRBV15
J: TRBJ1-5
size: .
D: .
CDR3: CATSRDLGRSQPQHF
DNA: TGTGCCACCAGCAGAGATTTAGGACGGAGTCAGCCCCAGCATTTT

V: TRBV18
J: TRBJ1-3
size: .
D: .
CDR3: CASSPPGSRNTIYF
DNA: TGTGCCAGCTCACCACCGGGGTCCCGAAACACCATATATTTT

V: TRBV12-5
J: TRBJ2-1
size: .
D: .
CDR3: CASGLRESSEQFF
DNA: TGTGCTAGTGGTTTGCGGGAGTCCAGTGAGCAGTTCTTC

V: TRBV10-3
J: TRBJ2-7
size: few
D: TRBD2
CDR3: CAISVREYEQYF
DNA: TGTGCCATCAGCGTGCGGGAGTACGAGCAGTACTTC

V: TRBV20-1
J: TRBJ2-1
size: .
D: .
CDR3: CSARDRGRYNEQFF
DNA: TGCAGTGCTAGAGATCGAGGAAGATACAATGAGCAGTTCTTC

V: TRBV18
J: TRBJ2-7
size: few
D: .
CDR3: CASSRQAESEQYF
DNA: TGTGCCAGCTCACGACAGGCGGAGAGCGAGCAGTACTTC

V: TRBV9
J: TRBJ2-7
size: .
D: .
CDR3: CASGRGDHEQYF
DNA: TGTGCCAGCGGAAGGGGAGACCACGAGCAGTACTTC

V: TRBV10-3
J: TRBJ2-4
size: .
D: .
CDR3: CAISEPGGGDIQYF
DNA: TGTGCCATCAGTGAGCCCGGCGGAGGGGACATTCAGTACTTC

V: TRBV6-2/TRBV6-3
J: TRBJ2-1
size: medium-sized
D: TRBD2
CDR3: CASSSSVGLADNEQFF
DNA: TGTGCCAGCAGTTCCTCCGTCGGACTAGCCGACAATGAGCAGTTCTTC

V: TRBV27
J: TRBJ2-3
size: .
D: TRBD2
CDR3: CASNSRLAGGPSTDTQYF
DNA: TGTGCCAGCAATTCTCGTCTAGCGGGAGGGCCGAGCACAGATACGCAGTATTTT

V: TRBV6-5
J: TRBJ2-7
size: few
D: TRBD2
CDR3: CASSYGLAGRDEQYF
DNA: TGTGCCAGCAGTTACGGTTTAGCGGGACGGGACGAGCAGTACTTC

V: TRBV10-3
J: TRBJ2-5
size: .
D: TRBD2
CDR3: CAISVTSGSSETQYF
DNA: TGTGCCATCAGTGTTACTAGCGGGAGTTCAGAGACCCAGTACTTC

V: TRBV4-2
J: TRBJ2-7
size: .
D: TRBD2
CDR3: CASSQPRTSVPYEQYF
DNA: TGTGCCAGCAGCCAACCCCGGACTAGTGTCCCCTACGAGCAGTACTTC

V: TRBV20-1
J: TRBJ2-2
size: .
D: .
CDR3: CSARDWGYDTGELFF
DNA: TGCAGTGCTAGAGATTGGGGATATGACACCGGGGAGCTGTTTTTT

V: TRBV4-3
J: TRBJ2-7
size: .
D: TRBD2
CDR3: CASSQLPPGTKITYEQYF
DNA: TGCGCCAGCAGCCAGTTACCCCCGGGGACTAAGATCACCTACGAGCAGTACTTC

V: TRBV5-1
J: TRBJ2-5
size: .
D: .
CDR3: CASSSRGRETQYF
DNA: TGCGCCAGCAGCTCCCGAGGTCGGGAGACCCAGTACTTC

V: TRBV6-5
J: TRBJ2-2
size: .
D: TRBD1
CDR3: CASSTGGGGGELFF
DNA: TGTGCCAGCAGTACAGGGGGCGGAGGCGGGGAGCTGTTTTTT

V: TRBV20-1
J: TRBJ2-1
size: .
D: .
CDR3: CSAKDGQGGNEQFF
DNA: TGCAGTGCTAAGGACGGACAGGGAGGGAATGAGCAGTTCTTC

V: TRBV12-3/TRBV12-4
J: TRBJ2-3
size: .
D: TRBD1
CDR3: CASSLLQGAMDTQYF
DNA: TGTGCCAGCAGTTTGCTACAGGGGGCGATGGATACGCAGTATTTT

V: TRBV9
J: TRBJ2-5
size: .
D: .
CDR3: CASSVAAGYTQYF
DNA: TGTGCCAGCAGCGTAGCGGCAGGCTATACCCAGTACTTC

V: TRBV18
J: TRBJ2-5
size: many
D: .
CDR3: CASSLLDGYQETQYF
DNA: TGTGCCAGCTCACTCCTTGACGGGTACCAAGAGACCCAGTACTTC

V: TRBV27
J: TRBJ2-3
size: .
D: .
CDR3: CASRGTGADTQYF
DNA: TGTGCCAGCAGGGGGACCGGGGCAGATACGCAGTATTTT

V: TRBV7-2
J: TRBJ2-7
size: few
D: .
CDR3: CASSLRGRPHEQYF
DNA: TGTGCCAGCAGCTTAAGAGGGAGGCCCCACGAGCAGTACTTC

V: TRBV6-2/TRBV6-3
J: TRBJ2-7
size: many
D: .
CDR3: CASSGGSYEQYF
DNA: TGTGCCAGCAGCGGGGGAAGCTACGAGCAGTACTTC

V: TRBV15
J: TRBJ2-7
size: .
D: TRBD1
CDR3: CATSSGTGAGYEQYF
DNA: TGTGCCACCAGCTCAGGGACAGGGGCCGGGTACGAGCAGTACTTC

V: TRBV5-4
J: TRBJ2-1
size: few
D: .
CDR3: CASSPEADSYNEQFF
DNA: TGTGCCAGCAGCCCCGAGGCGGACAGCTACAATGAGCAGTTCTTC

V: TRBV30
J: TRBJ1-2
size: .
D: TRBD1
CDR3: CAWSVSGGGPSYGYTF
DNA: TGTGCCTGGAGTGTAAGCGGAGGGGGCCCCAGCTATGGCTACACCTTC

V: TRBV20-1
J: TRBJ2-5
size: .
D: .
CDR3: CSARERGPSQETQYF
DNA: TGCAGTGCTAGAGAACGAGGCCCTTCCCAAGAGACCCAGTACTTC